One and the same sample provided the 28 T cell receptor beta chains below, sequenced in a study of blood T cells in healthy people across ages. Combining a sample-barcoded 5' primer with a J-beta primer mix, a second PCR ran for about 6 to 11 cycles. Via MiXCR, TCRdb re-called the 5' RACE reads, giving one row per CDR3 protein. The sample lists about 1.8 million distinct CDR3 sequences, just under 50% occurring once. Sequenced: blood. All receptors derive from a woman aged 40 to 50 in good health.

The chain recombines TRBV28 with TRBJ2-1; 8 bases agree with TRBD1. The CDR3 is 16 residues long. With 5 bases clipped from V and 4 bases from J, the junction kept 10 bases outside the gene matches. CDR1 and CDR2 (germline): MDHEN, SYDVKM. The CDR3 region is CASSPPGDRTYNEQFF. In DNA, the CDR3 is TGTGCCAGCAGTCCTCCAGGGGACAGGACTTACAATGAGCAGTTCTTC.

The rearrangement uses TRBV4-3 and TRBJ2-5; D gene uncertain. Germline CDR1 reads LGHNA; CDR2 reads YSLEER. The CDR3 runs 15 residues. Between the trimmed V and J ends, which lost 4 bases and 1 base, there was a span of 13 bases. CDR3 in amino acids: CASSPDPAFQETQYF. In DNA, the CDR3 is TGCGCCAGCAGCCCAGATCCGGCGTTCCAAGAGACCCAGTACTTC.

V gene TRBV20-1 combines with J gene TRBJ1-5; 10 bases agree with TRBD1. This CDR3 spans 18 amino acids. Germline CDR1 DFQATT, CDR2 SNEGSKA (reference sequence). After removal of 5 bases from V and 0 bases from J, the junction contained 13 bases not matched to a gene. CDR3 amino acids: CSAPSYRQGASSNQPQHF. The CDR3 DNA follows: TGCAGTGCTCCCTCCTACCGACAGGGGGCAAGTAGCAATCAGCCCCAGCATTTT.

This clonotype was observed a handful of times. The chain links TRBV7-8 to TRBJ2-7; D may match TRBD1 or TRBD2 (5 bases each). V gave up 6 bases and J gave up 7 bases, with 13 bases separating them. CDR3 length: 12 residues. Germline lookup yields CDR1 SGHVS and CDR2 FQNEAQ. The CDR3: CASSQDSGEQYF. DNA of the CDR3: TGTGCCAGCAGTCAAGACAGCGGAGAGCAGTACTTC.

The chain couples TRBV5-1 to TRBJ2-7, with D perhaps matching TRBD1 or TRBD2 (5 bases each). V was trimmed by 0 bases and J by 2 bases, leaving 12 bases between them. The CDR3 extends over 15 amino acids. Per the germline V gene, CDR1 is SGHRS and CDR2 is YFSETQ. The CDR3 DNA reads TGCGCCAGCAGCTTGGACGGGACGTACCCCTACGAGCAGTACTTC. This gives the protein CASSLDGTYPYEQYF.

This clonotype was detected a few times. The V gene is TRBV6-2 or TRBV6-3, the J gene TRBJ1-2, with D possibly TRBD1 on 5 matching bases. Per the germline V gene, CDR1 is MNHEY and CDR2 is SVGEGT. Trimming left V 7 bases short and J 2 bases short, with 14 bases between. CDR3 length equals 14 residues. The CDR3 sequence is CASTHGAANYGYTF. CDR3 sequence (DNA): TGTGCCAGCACTCACGGGGCGGCCAACTATGGCTACACCTTC.

J is TRBJ2-3 and V is TRBV4-1, with 10 bases lining up with TRBD2. The CDR3 sequence is 17 residues long. With 0 bases clipped from V and 5 bases from J, the junction kept 8 bases outside the gene matches. CDR1 is MGHRA and CDR2 is YSYEKL in the germline V gene. The CDR3 bases are TGCGCCAGCAGCCAAGAACGGAGCGGGGGGGCTGGAGATACGCAGTATTTT. Translation: CASSQERSGGAGDTQYF.

The J gene is TRBJ1-4, the V gene TRBV4-2, with TRBD1 as a possible D gene (6 bases). V dropped 1 base and J dropped 12 bases, with 12 bases sitting between them. In germline, CDR1 is LGHNA, CDR2 YNFKEQ. There are 13 residues in the CDR3. In nucleotides, the CDR3 is TGTGCCAGCAGCCAAGGCGCAGGGGAGGAACTGTTTTTT. Protein product: CASSQGAGEELFF.

The chain has TRBV24-1 and TRBJ2-5; 11 bases are a match to TRBD1. TRBJ2-7 matches the DNA end more closely, so the J call is doubtful. Germline-derived CDR1 and CDR2 are KGHDR and SFDVKD. The CDR3 is 15 residues long. The CDR3 here is CATSVTGTGGLEQYF. CDR3 coding DNA: TGTGCCACCAGTGTCACCGGGACAGGGGGTCTCGAGCAGTACTTC.

The rearrangement links TRBV10-2 to TRBJ2-7, with a possible D match to TRBD1 (6 bases). V lost 2 bases, J lost 4 bases, and 15 bases lay in between. Germline V gene lookup returns CDR1 WSHSY and CDR2 SAAADI. The CDR3 consists of 15 residues. CDR3 residues: CASSEISGTPYEQYF. The CDR3 nucleotides are TGCGCCAGCAGTGAGATATCCGGGACACCTTACGAGCAGTACTTC.

This chain uses TRBV7-6 with TRBJ2-3; 7 nucleotides match TRBD2. From germline, CDR1 is SGHVS and CDR2 FNYEAQ. This CDR3 is built from 14 residues. V lost 7 bases, J lost 2 bases, and 6 bases stayed unmatched. For the CDR3, the DNA is TGTGCCAGCACGGCGGGGGAACTCACAGATACGCAGTATTTT. It is translated as CASTAGELTDTQYF.

This clonotype was counted many times. V and J are TRBV4-2 and TRBJ2-3; D remains unclear. Trimming took 0 bases from V and 2 from J, leaving 9 bases between them. This CDR3 is 15 amino acids long. The germline CDR1 and CDR2 sequences are LGHNA and YNFKEQ. CDR3 residues: CASSQDTDYTDTQYF. The CDR3 bases are TGTGCCAGCAGCCAAGATACTGATTACACAGATACGCAGTATTTT.

This chain joins TRBV20-1 and TRBJ1-1; TRBD1 is a possible D gene (5 bases). Germline V lookup: CDR1 DFQATT, CDR2 SNEGSKA (reference sequence). The CDR3 consists of 15 residues. V was shortened by 1 base and J by 4 bases, with 16 bases between the two germline ends. CDR3: CSARVGVGGGTEAFF. The DNA for the CDR3 is TGCAGTGCTAGAGTGGGCGTTGGGGGTGGCACTGAAGCTTTCTTT.

A few counts support this clonotype. This rearrangement joins TRBV25-1 to TRBJ1-2, with D unclear. The CDR3 length is 15 residues. V was pared by 4 bases and J by 5 bases, with 17 bases between. Germline CDR1 is MGHDK and CDR2 is SYGVNS. For the CDR3, the DNA is TGTGCCAGCAGTGCTACACGATTTGGAGGTTATGGCTACACCTTC. Encoded protein: CASSATRFGGYGYTF.

Many counts were recorded for this clonotype. The chain couples TRBV20-1 to TRBJ2-3; 7 bases align to TRBD1. The V gene's germline CDR1 is DFQATT and CDR2 SNEGSKA (reference sequence). The CDR3 is 15 residues long. V lost 5 bases and J lost 2; bases outside the gene matches: 10. The CDR3 sequence: CSAGDRTTNTDTQYF. In DNA form, the CDR3 reads TGCAGTGCTGGGGACAGAACCACCAACACAGATACGCAGTATTTT.

This chain joins TRBV10-3 and TRBJ2-1; TRBD2 aligns across 8 bases. The J segment lost 10 bases and the V segment lost 0 bases, leaving 17 bases of the junction unmatched. The CDR3 runs 18 residues. Germline lookup yields CDR1 ENHRY and CDR2 SYGVKD. For the CDR3, the DNA is TGTGCCATCAGTGAGTCGGGGCCAGTAGCGGGGCGTTCGGGGGAGCAGTTCTTC. Its protein is CAISESGPVAGRSGEQFF.

V usage is TRBV6-2 or TRBV6-3 and J usage is TRBJ2-5, with unresolved D. CDR1 MNHEY and CDR2 SVGEGT come from the germline V gene. V dropped 4 bases and J dropped 0 bases, with 12 bases sitting between them. The CDR3 consists of 15 residues. CDR3 nucleotides: TGTGCCAGCAGTTCCCCTCCTTCGTACCAAGAGACCCAGTACTTC. This translates into CASSSPPSYQETQYF.

This clonotype was observed a few times. J is TRBJ2-6 and V is TRBV6-5; no clear D gene. The CDR3 runs to 18 residues. The germline gives CDR1 MNHEY, CDR2 SVGAGI. V dropped 0 bases and J dropped 0 bases, with 12 bases sitting between them. The CDR3 protein is CASSYSVQPLSGANVLTF. In DNA form, the CDR3 reads TGTGCCAGCAGTTACTCAGTTCAGCCTCTCTCTGGGGCCAACGTCCTGACTTTC.

This clonotype has only one observation. The CDR3 bases are TGCGCCAGCAGCTTTGATCGAGCGGGGGGGCCGAGTGAGCAGTTCTTC. Translated, it gives CASSFDRAGGPSEQFF. This chain joins TRBV5-1 and TRBJ2-1; 10 bases align to TRBD2. Per the germline V gene, CDR1 is SGHRS and CDR2 is YFSETQ. V lost 2 bases, J lost 9 bases, and 11 bases stayed unmatched. CDR3 length: 16 amino acids.

V and J are TRBV7-2 and TRBJ2-1, with 13 positions matching TRBD2. Germline lookup yields CDR1 SGHTA and CDR2 FQGNSA. The ends lost 5 bases at V and 4 bases at J; junction bases unmatched: 8. The CDR3 is made up of 17 amino acids. The CDR3 loop reads CASSVQGGLAGYNEQFF. CDR3 coding DNA: TGTGCCAGCAGCGTCCAAGGGGGACTAGCGGGATACAATGAGCAGTTCTTC.

V gene TRBV14 combines with J gene TRBJ2-7; D unresolved. This CDR3 has 13 residues. Trimming left V 2 bases short and J 3 bases short, with 8 bases between. The germline CDR1 and CDR2 sequences are SGHDN and FVKESK. The CDR3 region is CASSQRRNYEQYF. In DNA, the CDR3 is TGTGCCAGCAGCCAACGCAGGAACTACGAGCAGTACTTC.

At least ten counts were recorded for this clonotype. The chain joins TRBV7-6 to TRBJ2-3; D might be TRBD2 (5 bases). Trimming removed 4 bases at V and 1 base at J, with 12 bases between. Looked up from germline, CDR1 is SGHVS and CDR2 is FNYEAQ. This CDR3 has 15 amino acids. Here the CDR3 reads CASSSRGEGTDTQYF. The CDR3 DNA sequence: TGTGCCAGCAGCTCTCGGGGAGAGGGCACAGATACGCAGTATTTT.

This chain links TRBV10-2 with TRBJ2-7; either TRBD1 or TRBD2 may fit D (5 bases each). The CDR3 is made up of 13 amino acids. Germline loops: CDR1 WSHSY, CDR2 SAAADI. Deletions cut 6 bases from V and 3 bases from J, with 12 bases between. CDR3 loop: CASRKTEGYEQYF. In DNA, the CDR3 is TGCGCCAGCAGGAAGACAGAGGGCTACGAGCAGTACTTC.

The V gene is TRBV20-1, the J gene TRBJ2-3, with no clear D. CDR3 length equals 14 residues. V was clipped by 5 bases and J by 6 bases, with 18 bases between them. The germline V gene encodes CDR1 DFQATT and CDR2 SNEGSKA (reference sequence). CDR3 loop: CSAQNIEGLDTQYF. In DNA, the CDR3 is TGCAGTGCTCAGAACATAGAAGGCCTGGATACGCAGTATTTT.

The chain couples TRBV7-2 to TRBJ2-5, with 13 bases identical to TRBD2. CDR1 and CDR2 from the germline V gene are SGHTA and FQGNSA. This CDR3 has 15 residues. V shed 5 bases and J 4 bases; nucleotides not matched to a gene: 4. CDR3 coding DNA: TGTGCCAGCAGCGGACTAGCGGGGGTGGGAGAGACCCAGTACTTC. Translating it yields CASSGLAGVGETQYF.

The sample holds many counts of this clonotype. This chain connects TRBV29-1 to TRBJ2-4; the D gene is possibly TRBD2 (6 bases). V lost 7 bases and J lost 1, with 14 bases in between. Per the germline V gene, CDR1 is SQVTM and CDR2 is ANQGSEA. CDR3 length equals 14 residues. The CDR3 is CSAGDRGAKNIQYF. The CDR3 nucleotides read TGCAGCGCGGGGGATCGGGGTGCCAAAAACATTCAGTACTTC.

The chain recombines TRBV9 with TRBJ2-3, with D possibly TRBD2 on 5 matching bases. This CDR3 is built from 13 residues. Germline V lookup: CDR1 SGDLS, CDR2 YYNGEE. Between the trimmed V and J ends, which lost 0 bases and 7 bases, there was a span of 9 bases. CDR3 protein: CASSVDPGNTQYF. The CDR3 DNA is TGTGCCAGCAGCGTAGATCCGGGGAATACGCAGTATTTT.

This clonotype was found a few times. The chain recombines TRBV5-1 with TRBJ1-2; D perhaps matches TRBD1 (5 bases). Trimming removed 4 bases at V and 7 bases at J, with 17 bases between. There are 14 residues in the CDR3. Germline CDR1 reads SGHRS; CDR2 reads YFSETQ. The CDR3 DNA reads as TGCGCCAGCAGCGGGGGGACCGCTGCTCTTGGCTACACCTTC. Its translation: CASSGGTAALGYTF.